This passage covers 23 T cell receptor beta chains from one sample sequenced in a study of beta chain features in type 1 diabetes. Of the isolated RNA, all was reverse transcribed, and so the sequenced material was expressed TCRB transcripts. The assay was immunoSEQ multiplex PCR, and TCRdb's table has in-frame clones only and misses some. The sample lists 70,000 to 90,000 clones; about 32% were seen once. The sample consisted of stem cell memory CD4+ T cells from blood. Every receptor here comes from a woman aged 18-35 years in good health.

In this sample, this clone turned up a few times. This sequence joins TRBV10-3 and TRBJ2-6; D is ambiguous. Between the trimmed V and J ends, which lost 0 bases and 2 bases, there was a span of 5 bases. The CDR3 sequence is 15 residues long. Germline V CDR1 and CDR2: ENHRY, SYGVKD. The CDR3 region has the DNA TGTGCCATCAGTGAGTCGAGGACTGGGGCCAACGTCCTGACTTTC. Translating gives CAISESRTGANVLTF.

The chain has TRBV14 and TRBJ2-6; D gene uncertain. Germline V gene data show CDR1 as SGHDN and CDR2 as FVKESK. The CDR3 loop spans 15 amino acids. Trimming shortened V by 1 base and J by 5 bases, and 9 bases separated the two germline ends. This CDR3 reads CASSQGRSRANVLTF. The CDR3 DNA reads TGTGCCAGCAGCCAAGGAAGGAGCAGGGCCAACGTCCTGACTTTC.

The chain is built from TRBV27 and TRBJ1-1; D is undetermined. V was shortened by 0 bases and J by 5 bases, with 10 bases between the two germline ends. Germline loops: CDR1 MNHEY, CDR2 SMNVEV (reference sequence). This CDR3 is 14 amino acids long. The CDR3: CASSLSAGRTEAFF. CDR3 nucleotides: TGTGCCAGCAGTTTATCGGCGGGTCGGACTGAAGCTTTCTTT.

V and J are TRBV5-8 and TRBJ2-1, with D possibly TRBD1 on 5 matching bases. Trimming cost V 3 bases and J 6 bases, with 13 bases left between them. The germline V gene has CDR1 SGHTS and CDR2 YDEGEE. The CDR3 is made up of 14 amino acids. The CDR3 coding sequence is TGTGCCAGCAGCTCATCCAATCAGGGCAATGAGCAGTTCTTC. Translating gives CASSSSNQGNEQFF.

This clone showed up just a few times. The CDR3 DNA sequence: TGTGCCAGCAGCCCAATGGGACAGGGATTAAACTATGGCTACACCTTC. It yields the protein CASSPMGQGLNYGYTF. The genes are TRBV7-9 and TRBJ1-2; 9 positions match TRBD1. This CDR3 contains 16 residues. From germline, CDR1 is SEHNR and CDR2 FQNEAQ (reference sequence). V dropped 5 bases and J dropped 2; count of bases not matched to a gene: 9.

This chain links TRBV7-3 with TRBJ2-3; the D is unclear. V lost 1 base to trimming and J lost 4 bases, with 9 bases between them. Germline CDR1 reads SGHTA; CDR2 reads FQGTGA. The CDR3 extends over 14 amino acids. CDR3 region: CASSLMAAADTQYF. CDR3 nucleotide sequence: TGTGCCAGCAGCTTAATGGCGGCGGCAGATACGCAGTATTTT.

CDR3 nucleotide sequence: TGTGCCAGCAGTTACTCGCCGGGGGATACGCAGTATTTT. As protein: CASSYSPGDTQYF. The chain has TRBV6-6 and TRBJ2-3; possible D gene TRBD2, 5 bases. Germline values: CDR1 MNHNY, CDR2 SVGAGI (reference sequence). The V and J ends lost 0 bases and 6 bases respectively, with 7 bases between them. The length of the CDR3 is 13 residues.

This clone was observed a few times. This chain links TRBV28 with TRBJ1-2, with 7 positions matching TRBD1. This CDR3 spans 14 amino acids. With 4 bases clipped from V and 4 bases from J, the junction kept 6 bases outside the gene matches. Germline V CDR1 and CDR2: MDHEN, SYDVKM. The CDR3 DNA sequence: TGTGCCAGCAGTTCTACAGGGGAGAGCTATGGCTACACCTTC. As protein: CASSSTGESYGYTF.

There are a few counts of this clone. The CDR3 is CASSLLTGMNEQYF. The CDR3 DNA is TGTGCCAGCAGTCTCCTGACAGGGATGAACGAGCAGTACTTC. The chain employs TRBV6-5 and TRBJ2-7; 7 bases align to TRBD1. The CDR3 is 14 amino acids. The V and J ends lost 5 bases and 5 bases, in that order; junction bases with no gene match: 9. Germline values: CDR1 MNHEY, CDR2 SVGAGI.

This sequence joins TRBV18 and TRBJ1-2, with D uncertain. V lost 3 bases to trimming and J lost 5 bases, with 19 bases between them. The CDR3 runs to 16 residues. Germline CDR1 KGHSH, CDR2 LQKENI. For the CDR3, the DNA is TGTGCCAGCTCACCCGGGGTGCTGGTGATTCCTTATGGCTACACCTTC. Residues: CASSPGVLVIPYGYTF.

V and J are TRBV7-2 and TRBJ2-1, with D possibly matching TRBD2 (6 bases). V was pared by 4 bases and J by 5 bases, with 12 bases between. This CDR3 comprises 14 residues. Germline assignment: CDR1 SGHTA and CDR2 FQGNSA. The CDR3 sequence: CASSSGGIDNEQFF. The CDR3, as DNA: TGTGCCAGCAGCTCCGGGGGAATTGACAATGAGCAGTTCTTC.

The chain couples TRBV5-1 to TRBJ1-1; D is undetermined. Deletions cut 0 bases from V and 5 bases from J, with 11 bases between. The CDR3 runs to 14 residues. Germline V lookup: CDR1 SGHRS, CDR2 YFSETQ. CDR3 residues: CASSLDSRTTEAFF. In DNA form, the CDR3 reads TGCGCCAGCAGCTTGGACTCGCGTACTACTGAAGCTTTCTTT.

The chain has TRBV7-2 and TRBJ2-1, with 10 bases matching TRBD2. The length of the CDR3 is 15 residues. Germline V gives CDR1 SGHTA, CDR2 FQGNSA. Unmatched junction bases numbered 10, after V lost 4 bases and J lost 10 bases. This CDR3 reads CASSYRGSGRREQFF. In nucleotides, the CDR3 is TGTGCCAGCAGCTACCGGGGTAGCGGGAGGAGAGAGCAGTTCTTC.

This clone has just a few counts. This chain uses TRBV30 with TRBJ2-3; TRBD2 matches at 11 bases. CDR3 length equals 13 residues. V shed 7 bases, J shed 5 bases, and the junction held 5 bases outside the gene matches. Germline loops: CDR1 GTSNPN, CDR2 SVGIG (reference sequence). CDR3 protein: CASTSGSQDTQYF. The CDR3 coding sequence is TGTGCCTCTACTAGCGGGAGTCAAGATACGCAGTATTTT.

This rearrangement joins TRBV29-1 to TRBJ2-1, with 8 bases identical to TRBD2. The CDR3 consists of 14 residues. V shed 3 bases and J 6 bases; nucleotides not matched to a gene: 7. The germline gives CDR1 SQVTM, CDR2 ANQGSEA. The chain's CDR3 is CSVDTAGVSNEQFF. The DNA for the CDR3 is TGCAGCGTTGATACAGCGGGAGTATCCAATGAGCAGTTCTTC.

The CDR3 DNA reads TGTGCCAGCAGCTTTGTTGGCCGGGGCACTGAAGCTTTCTTT. It codes for CASSFVGRGTEAFF. This chain connects TRBV5-6 to TRBJ1-1, with D unresolved. The CDR3 extends over 14 amino acids. V was clipped by 2 bases and J by 4 bases, with 12 bases between them. Germline V gene sequence: CDR1 SGHDT, CDR2 YYEEEE.

The chain carries TRBV14 and TRBJ2-7; 7 nucleotides agree with TRBD1. Trimming cost V 5 bases and J 7 bases; bases outside gene matches: 8. This CDR3 is built from 13 residues. The germline V gene has CDR1 SGHDN and CDR2 FVKESK. The chain's CDR3 is CASSTRQGWEQYF. The CDR3 bases are TGTGCCAGCAGCACGAGACAGGGCTGGGAGCAGTACTTC.

The chain uses TRBV9 and TRBJ2-5; 8 bases agree with TRBD1. This CDR3 is 14 amino acids long. Germline V gene data show CDR1 as SGDLS and CDR2 as YYNGEE. Trimming removed 4 bases from V and 2 bases from J; junction bases left unmatched: 4. The chain's CDR3 is CASSIGTGQETQYF. As DNA, the CDR3 is TGTGCCAGCAGCATTGGGACAGGACAAGAGACCCAGTACTTC. Full variable domain (rest looked up from reference TRBV9 and TRBJ2-5): DSGVTQTPKHLITATGQRVTLRCSPRSGDLSVYWYQQSLDQGLQFLIQYYNGEERAKGNILERFSAQQFPDLHSELNLSSLELGDSALYFCASSIGTGQETQYFGPGTRLLVL.

The chain combines TRBV6-5 with TRBJ1-6; weak D call: TRBD1 (6 bases). This CDR3 is 15 amino acids long. The germline gives CDR1 MNHEY, CDR2 SVGAGI. V lost 2 bases and J 13 bases, leaving 18 bases between the germline ends. CDR3: CASSYKDRSVTPLHF. CDR3 nucleotide sequence: TGTGCCAGCAGTTACAAAGACAGGTCCGTCACCCCCCTCCACTTT.

In its sample, this clone was seen a few times. V and J are TRBV9 and TRBJ2-1; perhaps TRBD2 as D (6 bases). The germline gives CDR1 SGDLS, CDR2 YYNGEE. Deletions cut 0 bases from V and 4 bases from J, with 17 bases between. CDR3 length equals 17 residues. The CDR3 region is CASSVVRPGTPYNEQFF. The DNA of the CDR3 is TGTGCCAGCAGCGTAGTCCGCCCCGGGACTCCATACAATGAGCAGTTCTTC.

The chain couples TRBV7-8 to TRBJ2-5; no reliable D call. Germline CDR1 SGHVS, CDR2 FQNEAQ. There are 15 residues in the CDR3. Trimming removed 3 bases at V and 0 bases at J, with 11 bases between. The CDR3 DNA is TGTGCCAGCAGCTTGAGGCCTGGATACCAAGAGACCCAGTACTTC. Translating it yields CASSLRPGYQETQYF.

In this sample, this clone turned up a few times. V and J are TRBV18 and TRBJ2-7, with D tentatively TRBD1 (5 bases). The CDR3 length is 14 residues. V lost 6 bases and J lost 0, with 12 bases in between. Germline loops: CDR1 KGHSH, CDR2 LQKENI. The CDR3 DNA reads as TGTGCCAGCTCCTCAGACAGTTACTCCTACGAGCAGTACTTC. Amino acids: CASSSDSYSYEQYF.

This clone was counted a few times. This sequence joins TRBV7-9 and TRBJ2-3, with 8 positions matching TRBD1. The trim removed 3 bases at V and 0 bases at J, leaving 11 bases unmatched. The CDR3 extends over 18 amino acids. Germline CDR1 is SEHNR and CDR2 is FQNEAQ (reference sequence). In DNA form, the CDR3 reads TGTGCCAGCAGCTTGCGCGCCGGGACAGGTCCTAGCACAGATACGCAGTATTTT. The encoded protein is CASSLRAGTGPSTDTQYF.